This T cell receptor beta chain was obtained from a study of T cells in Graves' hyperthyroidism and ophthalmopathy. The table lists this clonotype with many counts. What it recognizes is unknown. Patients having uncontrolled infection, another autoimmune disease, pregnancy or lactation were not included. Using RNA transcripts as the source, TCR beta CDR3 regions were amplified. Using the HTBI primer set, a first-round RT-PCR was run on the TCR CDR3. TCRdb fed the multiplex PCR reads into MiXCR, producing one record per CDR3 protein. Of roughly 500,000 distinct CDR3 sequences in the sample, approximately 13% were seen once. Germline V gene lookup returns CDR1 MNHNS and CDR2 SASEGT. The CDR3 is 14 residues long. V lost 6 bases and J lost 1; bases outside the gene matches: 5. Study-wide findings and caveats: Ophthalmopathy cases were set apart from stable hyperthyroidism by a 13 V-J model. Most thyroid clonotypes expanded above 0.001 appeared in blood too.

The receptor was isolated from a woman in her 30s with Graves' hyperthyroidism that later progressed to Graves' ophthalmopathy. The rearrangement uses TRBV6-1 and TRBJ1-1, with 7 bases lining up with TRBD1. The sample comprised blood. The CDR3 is CASSWTGRNTEAFF. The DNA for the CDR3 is TGTGCCAGCAGCTGGACAGGTCGGAACACTGAAGCTTTCTTT.